This T cell receptor (beta chain) was observed in a study of blood T cell repertoires in COVID-19. The method was immunoSEQ multiplex PCR; TCRdb's version includes in-frame clones alone and lacks a portion of them. The table includes tens of thousands of clones, around nine tenths detected once. Losses at the gene ends were 2 bases for V and 8 bases for J; bases not matched to a gene: 16. Germline CDR1 is SGHTA and CDR2 is FQGTGA. The CDR3 contains 17 residues. The chain links TRBV7-3 to TRBJ1-2; 8 bases map to TRBD1. The TCR comes from a man aged 65 to 85 with active or convalescent COVID-19. Sample: peripheral blood. The CDR3 is CASSLQASGQGDGGYTF. In nucleotides, the CDR3 is TGTGCCAGCAGCTTACAGGCATCTGGACAGGGCGACGGGGGCTACACCTTC.